A selection of T cell receptor beta chains follows, all from one sample in a study of CD8+CD57+ T cells in acquired aplastic anemia. From the reads, TCRdb called clonotypes with MiXCR, one entry per CDR3 protein. The repertoire holds some 130,000 distinct CDR3 sequences, about 40% seen once, with 7.5% to 9.5% in the top ten. The sequenced sample consisted of sorted CD4+, CD8+, or CD8+CD57+ T cells (not recorded which) from PBMCs. Every receptor here comes from a human donor in good health, serving as a control. Each CDR3 is given with its conserved first and last residue. A D gene is named only where the DNA matches it firmly. Size is omitted from some rows. Given values are once, few, many or a class for expanded clones.

v_gene	d_gene	j_gene	len	abundance	CDR3nt	CDR3aa
TRBV7-2	-	TRBJ1-2	14	-	TGTGCCAGCAGCTTAGTAAGGGAAGGGGGTGGCTACACCTTC	CASSLVREGGGYTF
TRBV2	-	TRBJ1-2	13	once	TGTGCCAGCGGCGTCGGGCCTGGCTATGGCTACACCTTC	CASGVGPGYGYTF
TRBV5-8	TRBD2	TRBJ2-7	16	many	TGTGCCAGCAGCTTCGGGACTAGCGGGAAGGGTGGGGAGCAGTACTTC	CASSFGTSGKGGEQYF
TRBV20-1	TRBD1	TRBJ2-7	13	-	TGCAGTGCGACCGGGACAGGGATCTACGAGCAGTACTTC	CSATGTGIYEQYF
TRBV5-1	TRBD2	TRBJ2-3	15	many	TGCGCCAGCAGCTTTAGCGGGACGGGCGCAGATACGCAGTATTTT	CASSFSGTGADTQYF
TRBV6-1	-	TRBJ2-5	14	-	TGTGCCAGCAGTGTAAACCCCAGGGGAGAGACCCAGTACTTC	CASSVNPRGETQYF
TRBV29-1	-	TRBJ1-2	12	-	TGCAGCGTTGAAAGCGGAGGGTTGGGCTACACCTTC	CSVESGGLGYTF
TRBV5-4	-	TRBJ1-5	15	many	TGTGCCAGCAGCTTGGCCCCAGGGATGAATCAGCCCCAGCATTTT	CASSLAPGMNQPQHF
TRBV6-1	TRBD1	TRBJ2-1	13	many	TGTGCCAGCAGGGACAGGATCGACAATGAGCAGTTCTTC	CASRDRIDNEQFF
TRBV12-3/TRBV12-4	-	TRBJ1-2	13	few	TGTGCCAGCAGGGGGGGGGCTCACTATGGCTACACCTTC	CASRGGAHYGYTF
TRBV19	-	TRBJ2-3	14	many	TGTGCCACCCGGCCAGGTAGGCTGACAGATACGCAGTATTTT	CATRPGRLTDTQYF
TRBV7-6	-	TRBJ1-2	10	-	TGTGCCAGCAGCCCAGGGGGCTACACCTTC	CASSPGGYTF
TRBV24-1	-	TRBJ2-2	16	-	TGTGCCACCAGTGATTCCGGAACAGTTTACACCGGGGAGCTGTCTTTT	CATSDSGTVYTGELSF
TRBV24-1	-	TRBJ2-3	13	many	TGTGCCACAAGAGAAGGGGGGGTAGGTACGCAGTATTTT	CATREGGVGTQYF
TRBV10-3	TRBD2	TRBJ2-7	15	-	TGTGCCATCAGTGACCATCTAGCGGGAGACTACGAGCAGTACTTC	CAISDHLAGDYEQYF
TRBV24-1	TRBD1	TRBJ1-2	13	-	TGTGCCACCAGTGTGGGGACAGCATATGGCTACACCTTC	CATSVGTAYGYTF
TRBV9	-	TRBJ1-2	15	-	TGTGCCAGCAGTTCCTTTAGGACTGGCGTGTATGGCTACACCTTC	CASSSFRTGVYGYTF
TRBV2	-	TRBJ2-5	12	-	TGTGCCAGCAGTGGTGCTCAAGAGACCCAGTACTTC	CASSGAQETQYF
TRBV10-1	-	TRBJ1-1	14	-	TGCGCCAGCAGTCCCCAGGGGCCGGGCACTGAAGCTTTCTTT	CASSPQGPGTEAFF
TRBV6-6	-	TRBJ1-1	14	many	TGTGCCAGCAGTTACTCGGAAAGGGTGGCTGAAGCTTTCTTT	CASSYSERVAEAFF
TRBV24-1	-	TRBJ1-2	14	many	TGTGCCACCAGTGATCCTGGAAGGGCCTATGGCTACACCTTC	CATSDPGRAYGYTF
TRBV12-5	TRBD1	TRBJ1-5	15	few	TGTGCTAGTGGTTTAGGGGGCGCCGGCAATCAGCCCCAGCATTTT	CASGLGGAGNQPQHF
TRBV2	TRBD1	TRBJ2-7	14	-	TGTGCCAGCATAGGGGACAGGACCGGTGACGAGCAGTACTTC	CASIGDRTGDEQYF
TRBV7-7	-	TRBJ2-2	14	once	TGTGCCAGCAGCTTAGCGCCGGGGACCGGGGAGCTGTTTTTT	CASSLAPGTGELFF
TRBV15	-	TRBJ1-6	13	-	TGTGCCACCAGCAGTTACCTAAATTCACCCCTCCACTTT	CATSSYLNSPLHF
TRBV10-1	TRBD2	TRBJ2-1	15	-	TGCGCCAGCAGTGACCAACTAGCGGGATACAATGAGCAGTTCTTC	CASSDQLAGYNEQFF
TRBV15	TRBD1	TRBJ2-7	17	-	TGTGCCACCAGCAGATCGATCGGACAGGGACTCTCCTACGAGCAGTACTTC	CATSRSIGQGLSYEQYF